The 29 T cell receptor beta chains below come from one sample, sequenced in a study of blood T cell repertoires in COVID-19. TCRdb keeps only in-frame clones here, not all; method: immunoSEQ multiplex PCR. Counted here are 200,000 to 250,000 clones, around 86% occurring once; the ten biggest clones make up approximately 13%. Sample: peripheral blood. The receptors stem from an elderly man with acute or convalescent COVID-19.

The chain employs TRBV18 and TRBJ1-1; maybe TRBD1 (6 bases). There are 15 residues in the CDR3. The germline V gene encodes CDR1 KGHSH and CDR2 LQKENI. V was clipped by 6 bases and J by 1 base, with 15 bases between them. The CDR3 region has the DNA TGTGCCAGCTCTAAGACAGGTCCCGCGAACACTGAAGCTTTCTTT. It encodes CASSKTGPANTEAFF.

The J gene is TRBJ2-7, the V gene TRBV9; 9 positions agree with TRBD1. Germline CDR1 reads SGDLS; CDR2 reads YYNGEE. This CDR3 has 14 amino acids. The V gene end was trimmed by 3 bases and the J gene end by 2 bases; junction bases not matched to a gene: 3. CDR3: CASSATGGPYEQYF. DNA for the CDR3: TGTGCCAGCAGCGCGACAGGGGGACCCTACGAGCAGTACTTC.

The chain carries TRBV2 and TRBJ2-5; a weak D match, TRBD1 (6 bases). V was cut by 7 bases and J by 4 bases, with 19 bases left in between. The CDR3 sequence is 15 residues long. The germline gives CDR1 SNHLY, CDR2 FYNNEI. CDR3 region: CASIVGRGLGETQYF. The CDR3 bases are TGTGCCAGCATAGTAGGCAGGGGTCTAGGAGAGACCCAGTACTTC. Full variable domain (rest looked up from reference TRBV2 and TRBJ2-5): EPEVTQTPSHQVTQMGQEVILRCVPISNHLYFYWYRQILGQKVEFLVSFYNNEISEKSEIFDDQFSVERPDGSNFTLKIRSTKLEDSAMYFCASIVGRGLGETQYFGPGTRLLVL.

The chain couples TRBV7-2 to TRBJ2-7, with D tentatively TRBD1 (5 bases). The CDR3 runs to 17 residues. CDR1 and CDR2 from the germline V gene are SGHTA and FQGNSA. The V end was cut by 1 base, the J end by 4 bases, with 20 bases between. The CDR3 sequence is CASSLGVRAGSKYEQYF. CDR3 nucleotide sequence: TGTGCCAGCAGCTTAGGGGTCAGGGCAGGGTCAAAGTACGAGCAGTACTTC.

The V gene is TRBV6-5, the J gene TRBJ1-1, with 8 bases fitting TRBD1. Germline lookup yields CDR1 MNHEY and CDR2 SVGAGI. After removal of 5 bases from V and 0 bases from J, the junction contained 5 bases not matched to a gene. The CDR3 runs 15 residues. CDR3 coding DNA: TGTGCCAGCAGTCCCTGGACAGGGCTGAACACTGAAGCTTTCTTT. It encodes CASSPWTGLNTEAFF.

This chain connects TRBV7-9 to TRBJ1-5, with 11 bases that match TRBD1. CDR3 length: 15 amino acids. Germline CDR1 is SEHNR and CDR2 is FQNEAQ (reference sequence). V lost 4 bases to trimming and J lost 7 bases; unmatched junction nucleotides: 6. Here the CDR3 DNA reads TGTGCCAGCAGCTCGGGACAGGGGGAGAGGCAGCCCCAGCATTTT. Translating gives CASSSGQGERQPQHF.

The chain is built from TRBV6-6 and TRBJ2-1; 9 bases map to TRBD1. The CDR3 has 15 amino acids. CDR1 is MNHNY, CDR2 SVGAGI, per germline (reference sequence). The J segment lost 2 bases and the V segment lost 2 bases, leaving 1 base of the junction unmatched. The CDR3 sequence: CASSYGTGTYNEQFF. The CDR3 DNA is TGTGCCAGCAGTTACGGGACAGGGACCTACAATGAGCAGTTCTTC.

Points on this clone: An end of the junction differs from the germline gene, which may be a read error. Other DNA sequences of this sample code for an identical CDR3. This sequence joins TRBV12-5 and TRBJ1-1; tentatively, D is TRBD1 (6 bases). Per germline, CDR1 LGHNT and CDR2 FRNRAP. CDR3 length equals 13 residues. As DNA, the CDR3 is TGTGCTAGTGGATTGGGACAGAACACTGAAGCTTTCTTT. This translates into CASGLGQNTEAFF.

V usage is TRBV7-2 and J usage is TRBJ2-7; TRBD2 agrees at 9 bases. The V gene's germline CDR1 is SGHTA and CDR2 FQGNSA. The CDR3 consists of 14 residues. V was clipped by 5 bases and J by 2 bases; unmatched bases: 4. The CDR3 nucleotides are TGTGCCAGCAGCCTGACTAGCGGACCCTACGAGCAGTACTTC. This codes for CASSLTSGPYEQYF. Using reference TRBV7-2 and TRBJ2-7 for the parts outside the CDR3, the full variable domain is GAGVSQSPSNKVTEKGKDVELRCDPISGHTALYWYRQSLGQGLEFLIYFQGNSAPDKSGLPSDRFSAERTGGSVSTLTIQRTQQEDSAVYLCASSLTSGPYEQYFGPGTRLTVT.

The CDR3 DNA is TGTGCCAGCAGCTTAGGGGCAGGATATAACACCGGGGAGCTGTTTTTT. Protein sequence: CASSLGAGYNTGELFF. The rearrangement uses TRBV7-9 and TRBJ2-2, with D uncertain. CDR3 length equals 16 residues. The V gene lost 1 base and the J gene lost 2 bases, with 11 bases spanning the gap. Germline loops: CDR1 SEHNR, CDR2 FQNEAQ (reference sequence).

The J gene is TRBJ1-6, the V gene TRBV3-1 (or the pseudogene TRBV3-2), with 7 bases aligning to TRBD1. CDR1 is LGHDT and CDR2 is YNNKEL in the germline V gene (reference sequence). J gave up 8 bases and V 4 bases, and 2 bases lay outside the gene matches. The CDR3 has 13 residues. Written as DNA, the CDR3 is TGTGCCAGCAGCCGGGACAGATATTCACCCCTCCACTTT. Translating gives CASSRDRYSPLHF.

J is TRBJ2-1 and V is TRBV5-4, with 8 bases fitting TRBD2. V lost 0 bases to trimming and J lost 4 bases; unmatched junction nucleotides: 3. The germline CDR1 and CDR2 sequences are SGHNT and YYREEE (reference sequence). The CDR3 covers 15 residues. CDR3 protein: CASSLGAGAYNEQFF. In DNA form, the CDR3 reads TGTGCCAGCAGCTTGGGAGCGGGGGCGTACAATGAGCAGTTCTTC.

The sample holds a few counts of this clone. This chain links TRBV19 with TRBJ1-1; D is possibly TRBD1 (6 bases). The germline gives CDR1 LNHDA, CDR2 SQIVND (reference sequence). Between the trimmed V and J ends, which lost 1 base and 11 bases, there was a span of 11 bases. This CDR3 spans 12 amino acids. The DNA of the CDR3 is TGTGCCAGTAGTATAGTACAGGGCTACGCTTTCTTT. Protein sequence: CASSIVQGYAFF.

The CDR3: CASSPSPSPLGDEQFF. The CDR3, as DNA: TGTGCCAGCAGCCCATCGCCTAGCCCCTTAGGCGATGAGCAGTTCTTC. The V and J genes are TRBV14 and TRBJ2-1; D is possibly TRBD2 (5 bases). The CDR3 has 16 residues. The ends were cut back, 4 bases at V and 8 bases at J, with 21 bases in the middle. Germline CDR1 is SGHDN and CDR2 is FVKESK.

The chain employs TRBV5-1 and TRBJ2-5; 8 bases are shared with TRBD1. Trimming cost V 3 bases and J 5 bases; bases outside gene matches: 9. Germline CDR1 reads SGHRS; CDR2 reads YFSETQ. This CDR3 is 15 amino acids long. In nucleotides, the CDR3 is TGCGCCAGCAGCTCCGGACAGGGATCATGGGAGACCCAGTACTTC. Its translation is CASSSGQGSWETQYF. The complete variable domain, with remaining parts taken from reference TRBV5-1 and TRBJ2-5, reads KAGVTQTPRYLIKTRGQQVTLSCSPISGHRSVSWYQQTPGQGLQFLFEYFSETQRNKGNFPGRFSGRQFSNSRSEMNVSTLELGDSALYLCASSSGQGSWETQYFGPGTRLLVL.

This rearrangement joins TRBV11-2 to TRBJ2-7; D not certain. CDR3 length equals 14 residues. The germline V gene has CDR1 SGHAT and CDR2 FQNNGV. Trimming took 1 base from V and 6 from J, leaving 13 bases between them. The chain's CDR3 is CASSLVARRAEQYF. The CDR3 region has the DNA TGTGCCAGCAGCTTAGTGGCCCGCCGTGCCGAGCAGTACTTC.

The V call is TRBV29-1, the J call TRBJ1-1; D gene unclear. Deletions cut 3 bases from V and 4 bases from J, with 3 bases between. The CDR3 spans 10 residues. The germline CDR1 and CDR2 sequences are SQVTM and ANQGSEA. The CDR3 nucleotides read TGCAGCGTTGATCGCACTGAAGCTTTCTTT. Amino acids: CSVDRTEAFF.

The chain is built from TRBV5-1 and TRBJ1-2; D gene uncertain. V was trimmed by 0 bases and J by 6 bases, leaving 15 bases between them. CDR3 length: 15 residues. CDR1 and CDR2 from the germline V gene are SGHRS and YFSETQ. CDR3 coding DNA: TGCGCCAGCAGCTTGGAGAACGCGGGATTAGATGGCTACACCTTC. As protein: CASSLENAGLDGYTF.

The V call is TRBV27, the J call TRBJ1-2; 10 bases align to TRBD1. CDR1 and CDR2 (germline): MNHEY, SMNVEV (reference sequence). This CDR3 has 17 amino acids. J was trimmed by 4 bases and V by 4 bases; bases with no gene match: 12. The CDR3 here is CASSYRDRGKWGYGYTF. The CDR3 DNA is TGTGCCAGCAGTTACCGGGACAGGGGTAAATGGGGCTATGGCTACACCTTC.

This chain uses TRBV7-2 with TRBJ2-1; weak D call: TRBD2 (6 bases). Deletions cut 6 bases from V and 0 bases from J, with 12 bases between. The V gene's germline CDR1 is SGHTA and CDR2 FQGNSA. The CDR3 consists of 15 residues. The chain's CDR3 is CASSPEGSSYNEQFF. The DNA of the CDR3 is TGTGCCAGCAGTCCGGAGGGTAGCTCCTACAATGAGCAGTTCTTC.

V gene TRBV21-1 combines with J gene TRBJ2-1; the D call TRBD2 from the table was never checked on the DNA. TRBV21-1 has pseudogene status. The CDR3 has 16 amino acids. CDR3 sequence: CASSEASGKTYNEQFF. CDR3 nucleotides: TGTGCCAGCAGCGAAGCCAGCGGGAAAACCTACAATGAGCAGTTCTTC.

The CDR3 DNA is TGTGCCAGCAGTTTCGGGACAGGCGGCTACACCTTC. This codes for CASSFGTGGYTF. V usage is TRBV6-5 and J usage is TRBJ1-2; 8 nucleotides align to TRBD1. The length of the CDR3 is 12 residues. J lost 8 bases, V lost 4 bases, and 3 bases had no gene match. Germline-derived CDR1 and CDR2 are MNHEY and SVGAGI.

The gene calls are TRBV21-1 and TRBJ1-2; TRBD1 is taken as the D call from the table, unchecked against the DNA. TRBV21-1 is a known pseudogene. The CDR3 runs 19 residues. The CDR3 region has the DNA TGTGCCAGCCGCAAAGGGCCCCCGGGACAGGTTCCGGCTAACTATGGCTACACCTTC. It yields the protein CASRKGPPGQVPANYGYTF.

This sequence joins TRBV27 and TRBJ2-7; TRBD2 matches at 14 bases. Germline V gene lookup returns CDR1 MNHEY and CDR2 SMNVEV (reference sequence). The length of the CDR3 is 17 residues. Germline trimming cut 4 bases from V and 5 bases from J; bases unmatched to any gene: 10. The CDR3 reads CASSSPGLAGVLDEQYF. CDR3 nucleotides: TGTGCCAGCAGTTCTCCGGGACTAGCGGGAGTCTTGGACGAGCAGTACTTC.

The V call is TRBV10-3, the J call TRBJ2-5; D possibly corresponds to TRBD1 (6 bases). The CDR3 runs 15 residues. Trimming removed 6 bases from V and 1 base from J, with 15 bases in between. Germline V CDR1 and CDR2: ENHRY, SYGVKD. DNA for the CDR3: TGTGCCATCAGACCGGGACACCTTACCCAAGAGACCCAGTACTTC. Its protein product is CAIRPGHLTQETQYF.

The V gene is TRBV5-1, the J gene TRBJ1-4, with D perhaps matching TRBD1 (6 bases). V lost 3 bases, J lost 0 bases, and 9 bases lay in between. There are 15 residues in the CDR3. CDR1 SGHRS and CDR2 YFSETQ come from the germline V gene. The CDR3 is CASSSGQSTNEKLFF. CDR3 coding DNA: TGCGCCAGCAGCTCAGGACAGTCAACTAATGAAAAACTGTTTTTT.

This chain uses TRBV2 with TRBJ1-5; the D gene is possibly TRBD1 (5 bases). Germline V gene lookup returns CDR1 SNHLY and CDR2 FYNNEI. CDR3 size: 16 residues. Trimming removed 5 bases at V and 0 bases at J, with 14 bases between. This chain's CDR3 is CASSTDRAYSNQPQHF. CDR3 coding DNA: TGTGCCAGCAGTACCGACAGAGCTTATAGCAATCAGCCCCAGCATTTT.

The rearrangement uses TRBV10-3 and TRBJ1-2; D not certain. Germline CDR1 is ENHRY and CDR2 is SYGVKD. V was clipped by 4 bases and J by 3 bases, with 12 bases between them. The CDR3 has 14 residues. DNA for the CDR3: TGTGCCATCAGTGCTGGAGGTACCTACTATGGCTACACCTTC. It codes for CAISAGGTYYGYTF.

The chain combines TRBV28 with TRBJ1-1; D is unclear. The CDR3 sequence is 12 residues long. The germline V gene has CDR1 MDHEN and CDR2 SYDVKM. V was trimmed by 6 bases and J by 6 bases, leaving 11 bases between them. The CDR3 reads CASRAAGPEAFF. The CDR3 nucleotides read TGTGCCAGCAGAGCGGCGGGCCCTGAAGCTTTCTTT.